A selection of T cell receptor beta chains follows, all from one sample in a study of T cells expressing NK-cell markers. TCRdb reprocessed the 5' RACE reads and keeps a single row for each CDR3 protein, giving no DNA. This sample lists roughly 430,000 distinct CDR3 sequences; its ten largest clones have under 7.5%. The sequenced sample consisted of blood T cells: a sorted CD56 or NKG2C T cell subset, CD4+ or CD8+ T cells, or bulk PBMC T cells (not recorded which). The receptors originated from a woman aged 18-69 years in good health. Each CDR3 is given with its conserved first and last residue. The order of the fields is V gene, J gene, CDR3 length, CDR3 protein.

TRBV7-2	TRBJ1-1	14	CASSRTRGYTEAFF
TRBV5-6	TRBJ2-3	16	CASSSTLAGSTDTQYF
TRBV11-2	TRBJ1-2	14	CASSLLGANYGYTF
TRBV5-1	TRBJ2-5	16	CASTQGGVGLQETQYF
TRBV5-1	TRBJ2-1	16	CASSVMTSGGYNEQFF
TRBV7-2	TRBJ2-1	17	CASSLMSRQRRYNEQFF
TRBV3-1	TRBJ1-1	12	CASSGRSTEAFF
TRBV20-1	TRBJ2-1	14	CSAPHTQGANEQFF
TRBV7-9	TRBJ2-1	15	CASSLTWSSYNEQFF
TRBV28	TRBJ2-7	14	CASSLSGNRYEQYF
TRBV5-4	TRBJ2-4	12	CASSLSGDIQYF
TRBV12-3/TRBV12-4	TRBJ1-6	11	CASSNNSPLHF
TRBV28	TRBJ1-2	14	CASSTSQGAYGYTF
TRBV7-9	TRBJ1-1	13	CASSLRGHLWAFF
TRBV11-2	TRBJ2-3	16	CASSFKGRWGTDTQYF
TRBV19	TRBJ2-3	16	CASRTLGTSRSDTQYF
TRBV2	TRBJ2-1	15	CATKTSGPSYNEQFF
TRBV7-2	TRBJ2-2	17	CASSQGGAGGGTGELFF
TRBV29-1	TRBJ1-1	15	CSVEIRSVMNTEAFF
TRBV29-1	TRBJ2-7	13	CSGGDRGFGEQYF
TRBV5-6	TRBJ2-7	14	CASLLWDNMYEQYF
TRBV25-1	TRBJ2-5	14	CASSSSEIQETQYF
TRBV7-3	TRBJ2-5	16	CASSLTGQGGSETQYF
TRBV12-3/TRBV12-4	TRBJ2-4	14	CASSSNTRSNIQYF
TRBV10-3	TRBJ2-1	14	CAISDSGGDNEQFF
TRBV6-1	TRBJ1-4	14	CASRPTGWDEKLFF
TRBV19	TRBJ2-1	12	CASSIGSNEQFF
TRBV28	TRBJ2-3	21	CASSSPRGSGRTLPPADTQYF
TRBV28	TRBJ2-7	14	CASSGTRARGEQYF
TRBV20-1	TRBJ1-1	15	CSAREATGKNTEAFF
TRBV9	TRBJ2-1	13	CASSGWSDSEQFF
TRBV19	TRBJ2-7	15	CASSIAGTASYEQYF
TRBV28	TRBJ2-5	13	CASGTGVQETQYF
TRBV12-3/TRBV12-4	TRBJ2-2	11	CASTSFGELFF
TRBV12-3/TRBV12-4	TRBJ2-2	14	CASRYRGGTGELFF
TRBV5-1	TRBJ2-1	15	CASSLRVAGYNEQFF
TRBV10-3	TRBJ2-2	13	CAISEEPGGELFF
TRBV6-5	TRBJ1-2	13	CASSYGSISGYTF
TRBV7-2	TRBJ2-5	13	CASSDSRIETQYF
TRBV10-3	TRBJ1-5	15	CAISESVPDNQPQHF
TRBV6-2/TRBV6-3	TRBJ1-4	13	CASSQGGGEKLFF
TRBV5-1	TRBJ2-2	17	CASSLSSLAGLTGELFF
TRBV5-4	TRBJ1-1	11	CASRDSTEAFF
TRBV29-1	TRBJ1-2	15	CSVVGTEAFNYGYTF
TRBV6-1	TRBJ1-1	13	CASLDPMGTEAFF